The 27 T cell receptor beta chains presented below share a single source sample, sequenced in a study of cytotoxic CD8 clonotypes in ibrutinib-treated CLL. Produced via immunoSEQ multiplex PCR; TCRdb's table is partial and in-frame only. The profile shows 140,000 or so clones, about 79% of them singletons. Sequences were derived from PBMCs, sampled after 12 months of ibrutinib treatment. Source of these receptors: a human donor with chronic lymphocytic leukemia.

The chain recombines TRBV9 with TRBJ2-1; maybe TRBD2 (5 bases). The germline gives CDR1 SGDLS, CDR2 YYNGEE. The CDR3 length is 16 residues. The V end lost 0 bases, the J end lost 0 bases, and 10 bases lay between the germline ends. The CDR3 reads CASSVARVSSYNEQFF. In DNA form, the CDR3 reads TGTGCCAGCAGCGTAGCGCGGGTGAGCTCCTACAATGAGCAGTTCTTC. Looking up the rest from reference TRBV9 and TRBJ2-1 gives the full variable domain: DSGVTQTPKHLITATGQRVTLRCSPRSGDLSVYWYQQSLDQGLQFLIQYYNGEERAKGNILERFSAQQFPDLHSELNLSSLELGDSALYFCASSVARVSSYNEQFFGPGTRLTVL.

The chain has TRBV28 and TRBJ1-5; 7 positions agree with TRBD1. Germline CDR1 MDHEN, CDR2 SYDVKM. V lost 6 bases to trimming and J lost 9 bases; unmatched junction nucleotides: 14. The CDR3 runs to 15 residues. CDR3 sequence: CASRQNTGERMPQHF. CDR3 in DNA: TGTGCCAGCAGGCAGAACACAGGGGAGAGGATGCCCCAGCATTTT.

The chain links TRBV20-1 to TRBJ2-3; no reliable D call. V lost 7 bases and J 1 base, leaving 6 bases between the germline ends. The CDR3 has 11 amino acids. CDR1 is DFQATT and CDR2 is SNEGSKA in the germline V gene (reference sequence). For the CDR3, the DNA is TGCAGTGGGCACCGCACAGATACGCAGTATTTT. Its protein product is CSGHRTDTQYF.

The CDR3 here is CASSLRRGPDTQYF. The CDR3 nucleotides are TGCGCCAGCAGCTTACGCAGGGGTCCGGATACGCAGTATTTT. J is TRBJ2-3 and V is TRBV5-1, with D perhaps TRBD1 (6 bases). Deletions cut 2 bases from V and 6 bases from J, with 13 bases between. The CDR3 consists of 14 residues. Germline V CDR1 and CDR2: SGHRS, YFSETQ.

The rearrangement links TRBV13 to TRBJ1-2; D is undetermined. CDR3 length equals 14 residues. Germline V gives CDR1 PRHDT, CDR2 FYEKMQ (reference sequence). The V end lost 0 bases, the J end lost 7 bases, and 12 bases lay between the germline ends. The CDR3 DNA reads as TGTGCCAGCAGCTTAGGGCAACTCCGGCTTGGCTACACCTTC. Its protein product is CASSLGQLRLGYTF. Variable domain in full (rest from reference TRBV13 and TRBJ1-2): AAGVIQSPRHLIKEKRETATLKCYPIPRHDTVYWYQQGPGQDPQFLISFYEKMQSDKGSIPDRFSAQQFSDYHSELNMSSLELGDSALYFCASSLGQLRLGYTFGSGTRLTVV.

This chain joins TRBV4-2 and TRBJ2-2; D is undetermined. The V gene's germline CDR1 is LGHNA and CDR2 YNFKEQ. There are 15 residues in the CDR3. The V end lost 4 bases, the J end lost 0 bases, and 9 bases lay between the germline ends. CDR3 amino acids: CASSPMRSNTGELFF. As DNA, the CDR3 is TGTGCCAGCAGCCCTATGAGGTCGAACACCGGGGAGCTGTTTTTT.

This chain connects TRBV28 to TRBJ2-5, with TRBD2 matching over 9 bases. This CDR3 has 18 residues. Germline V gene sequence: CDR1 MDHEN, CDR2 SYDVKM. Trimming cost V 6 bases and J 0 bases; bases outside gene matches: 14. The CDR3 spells CASSPGTSLPSYQETQYF. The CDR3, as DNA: TGTGCCAGCAGCCCCGGGACTAGCCTCCCCTCGTACCAAGAGACCCAGTACTTC.

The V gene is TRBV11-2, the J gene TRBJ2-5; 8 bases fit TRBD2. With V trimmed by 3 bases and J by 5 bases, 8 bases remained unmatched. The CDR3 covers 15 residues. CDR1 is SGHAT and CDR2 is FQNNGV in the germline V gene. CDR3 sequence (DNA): TGTGCCAGCAGCTTCAGAGCGGGAGTAACGGAGACCCAGTACTTC. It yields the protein CASSFRAGVTETQYF.

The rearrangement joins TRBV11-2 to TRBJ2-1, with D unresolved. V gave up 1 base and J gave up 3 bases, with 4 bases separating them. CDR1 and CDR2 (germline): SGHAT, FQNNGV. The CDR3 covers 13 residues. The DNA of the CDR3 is TGTGCCAGCAGCTTAGGGGTCTACAATGAGCAGTTCTTC. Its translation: CASSLGVYNEQFF. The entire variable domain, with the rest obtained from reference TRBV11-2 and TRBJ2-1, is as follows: EAGVAQSPRYKIIEKRQSVAFWCNPISGHATLYWYQQILGQGPKLLIQFQNNGVVDDSQLPKDRFSAERLKGVDSTLKIQPAKLEDSAVYLCASSLGVYNEQFFGPGTRLTVL.

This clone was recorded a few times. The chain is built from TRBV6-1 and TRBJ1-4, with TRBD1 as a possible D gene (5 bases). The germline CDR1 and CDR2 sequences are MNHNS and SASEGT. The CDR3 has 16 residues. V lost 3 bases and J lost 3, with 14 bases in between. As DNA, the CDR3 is TGTGCCAGCAGTGATCCCAGGGAGTCGGCTAATGAAAAACTGTTTTTT. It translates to CASSDPRESANEKLFF.

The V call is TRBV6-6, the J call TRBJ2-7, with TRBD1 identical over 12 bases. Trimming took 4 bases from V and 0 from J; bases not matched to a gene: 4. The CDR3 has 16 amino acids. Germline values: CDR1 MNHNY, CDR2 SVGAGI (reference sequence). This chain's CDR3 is CASSSTGQGASYEQYF. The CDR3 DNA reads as TGTGCCAGCAGTTCTACGGGACAGGGGGCCTCCTACGAGCAGTACTTC.

The CDR3 DNA follows: TGTGCCAGCAGTTTATCGGTAACAGGGGGCGCAATTAGCACTGAAGCTTTCTTT. Translating gives CASSLSVTGGAISTEAFF. The V call is TRBV27, the J call TRBJ1-1, with 9 bases matching TRBD1. Germline trimming cut 0 bases from V and 4 bases from J; bases unmatched to any gene: 12. The CDR3 sequence is 18 residues long. Germline lookup yields CDR1 MNHEY and CDR2 SMNVEV (reference sequence).

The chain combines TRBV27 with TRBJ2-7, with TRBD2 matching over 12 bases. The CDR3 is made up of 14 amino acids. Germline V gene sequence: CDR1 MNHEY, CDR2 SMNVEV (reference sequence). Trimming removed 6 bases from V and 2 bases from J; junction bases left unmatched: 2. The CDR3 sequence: CASRLAGGTYEQYF. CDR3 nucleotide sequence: TGTGCCAGCAGACTAGCGGGAGGTACCTACGAGCAGTACTTC.

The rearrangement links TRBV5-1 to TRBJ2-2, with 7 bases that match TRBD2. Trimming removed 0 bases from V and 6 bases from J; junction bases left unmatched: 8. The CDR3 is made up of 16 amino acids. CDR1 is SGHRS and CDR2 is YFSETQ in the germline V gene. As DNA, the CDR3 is TGCGCCAGCAGCTTGGAGCTAGGGGAGGGGTCCGGGGAGCTGTTTTTT. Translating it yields CASSLELGEGSGELFF.

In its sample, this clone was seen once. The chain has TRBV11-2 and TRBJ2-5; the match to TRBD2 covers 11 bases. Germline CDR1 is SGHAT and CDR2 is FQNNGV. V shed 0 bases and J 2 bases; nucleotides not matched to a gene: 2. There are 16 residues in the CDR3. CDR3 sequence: CASSLDLAGGQETQYF. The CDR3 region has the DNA TGTGCCAGCAGCTTAGATCTAGCGGGAGGACAAGAGACCCAGTACTTC.

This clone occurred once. The CDR3 spells CAISESEYEQYF. DNA of the CDR3: TGTGCCATCAGTGAGTCAGAGTACGAGCAGTACTTC. This chain uses TRBV10-3 with TRBJ2-7; D gene unclear. Deletions cut 0 bases from V and 4 bases from J, with 4 bases between. The CDR3 contains 12 residues. CDR1 and CDR2 (germline): ENHRY, SYGVKD.

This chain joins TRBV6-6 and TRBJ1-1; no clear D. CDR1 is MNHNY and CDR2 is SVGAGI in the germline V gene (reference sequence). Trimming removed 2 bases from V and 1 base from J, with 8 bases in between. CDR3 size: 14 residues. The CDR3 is CASSYTQRNTEAFF. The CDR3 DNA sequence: TGTGCCAGCAGTTACACTCAGAGGAACACTGAAGCTTTCTTT.

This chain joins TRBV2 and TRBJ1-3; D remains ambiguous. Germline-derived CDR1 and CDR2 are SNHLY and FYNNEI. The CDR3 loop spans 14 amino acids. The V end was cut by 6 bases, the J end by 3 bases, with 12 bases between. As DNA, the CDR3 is TGTGCCAGCAGCGGGCCTAGGAGTGGAAACACCATATATTTT. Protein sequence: CASSGPRSGNTIYF.

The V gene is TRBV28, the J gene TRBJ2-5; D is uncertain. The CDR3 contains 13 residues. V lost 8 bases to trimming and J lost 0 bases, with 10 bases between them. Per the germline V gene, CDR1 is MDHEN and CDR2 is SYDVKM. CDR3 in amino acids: CASGPGDQETQYF. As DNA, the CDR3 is TGTGCCAGCGGGCCAGGAGACCAAGAGACCCAGTACTTC.

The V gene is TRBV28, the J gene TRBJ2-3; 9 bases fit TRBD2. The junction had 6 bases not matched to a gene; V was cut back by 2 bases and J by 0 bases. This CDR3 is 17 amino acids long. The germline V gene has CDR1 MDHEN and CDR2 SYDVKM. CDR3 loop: CASSLGKTSGSTDTQYF. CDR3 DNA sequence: TGTGCCAGCAGTTTAGGGAAAACTAGCGGGAGCACAGATACGCAGTATTTT. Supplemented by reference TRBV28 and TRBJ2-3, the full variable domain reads DVKVTQSSRYLVKRTGEKVFLECVQDMDHENMFWYRQDPGLGLRLIYFSYDVKMKEKGDIPEGYSVSREKKERFSLILESASTNQTSMYLCASSLGKTSGSTDTQYFGPGTRLTVL.

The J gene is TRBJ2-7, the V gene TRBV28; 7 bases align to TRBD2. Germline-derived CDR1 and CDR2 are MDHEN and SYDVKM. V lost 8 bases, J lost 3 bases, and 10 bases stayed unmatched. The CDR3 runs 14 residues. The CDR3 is CASYKSGGYYEQYF. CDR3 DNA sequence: TGTGCCAGCTACAAGTCGGGGGGTTACTACGAGCAGTACTTC.

CDR3 amino acids: CASSSTAYLPPGEQYF. The CDR3 bases are TGTGCCAGCAGCTCCACGGCGTATCTCCCCCCGGGGGAGCAGTACTTC. This chain links TRBV5-4 with TRBJ2-7; TRBD2 is a possible D gene (5 bases). The CDR3 is 16 residues long. Germline assignment: CDR1 SGHNT and CDR2 YYREEE (reference sequence). Trimming took 3 bases from V and 7 from J, leaving 23 bases between them.

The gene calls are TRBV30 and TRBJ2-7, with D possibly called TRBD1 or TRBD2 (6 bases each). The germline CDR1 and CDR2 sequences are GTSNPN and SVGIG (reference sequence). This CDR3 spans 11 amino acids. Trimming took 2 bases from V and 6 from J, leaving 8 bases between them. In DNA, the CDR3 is TGTGCCTGGAGTCCGGGGGCCGAGCAGTACTTC. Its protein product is CAWSPGAEQYF.

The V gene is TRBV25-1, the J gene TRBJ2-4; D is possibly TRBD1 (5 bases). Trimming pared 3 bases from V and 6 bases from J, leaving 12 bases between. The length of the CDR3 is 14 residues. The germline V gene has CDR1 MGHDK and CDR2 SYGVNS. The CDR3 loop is CASSDWGLGNIQYF. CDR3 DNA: TGTGCCAGCAGTGACTGGGGCCTGGGAAACATTCAGTACTTC. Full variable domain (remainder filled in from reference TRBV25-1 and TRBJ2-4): EADIYQTPRYLVIGTGKKITLECSQTMGHDKMYWYQQDPGMELHLIHYSYGVNSTEKGDLSSESTVSRIRTEHFPLTLESARPSHTSQYLCASSDWGLGNIQYFGAGTRLSVL.

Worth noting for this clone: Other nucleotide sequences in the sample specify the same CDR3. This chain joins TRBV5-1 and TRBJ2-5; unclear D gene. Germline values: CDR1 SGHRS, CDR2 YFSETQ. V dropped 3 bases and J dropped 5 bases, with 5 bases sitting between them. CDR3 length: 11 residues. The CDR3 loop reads CASSSQETQYF. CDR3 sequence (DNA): TGCGCCAGCAGCTCGCAGGAGACCCAGTACTTC.

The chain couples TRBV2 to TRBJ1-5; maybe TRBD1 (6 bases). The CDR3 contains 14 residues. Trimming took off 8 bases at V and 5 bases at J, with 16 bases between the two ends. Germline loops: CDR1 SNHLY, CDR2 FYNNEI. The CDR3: CASGGDTNHQPQHF. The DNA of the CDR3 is TGTGCCAGCGGGGGGGACACCAACCATCAGCCCCAGCATTTT.

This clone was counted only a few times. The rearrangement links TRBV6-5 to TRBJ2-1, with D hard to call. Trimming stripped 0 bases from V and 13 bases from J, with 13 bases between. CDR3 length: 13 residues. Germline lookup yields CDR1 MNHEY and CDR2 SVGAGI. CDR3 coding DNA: TGTGCCAGCAGTTACTCCACCAGATTCGCACAGTTCTTC. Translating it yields CASSYSTRFAQFF.